What follows are 23 T cell receptor beta chains derived from one specimen sequenced in a study of blood T cell repertoires in COVID-19. Sequenced by immunoSEQ multiplex PCR; TCRdb stores in-frame clones only, minus some. The table includes some 290,000 clones, 90% to 95% detected once. What was sequenced was PBMCs or T cells enriched from blood (not recorded which). The source is a woman aged 30 to 39 who had been exposed to COVID-19.

This chain links TRBV3-1 (or the pseudogene TRBV3-2) with TRBJ2-7; 10 bases map to TRBD2. Unmatched junction bases numbered 7, after V lost 0 bases and J lost 2 bases. Germline V CDR1 and CDR2: LGHDT, YNNKEL (reference sequence). This CDR3 has 17 residues. DNA of the CDR3: TGTGCCAGCAGCCAAGATTCGGCTAGCGGGAGTCCCTACGAGCAGTACTTC. Residues: CASSQDSASGSPYEQYF.

J is TRBJ1-1 and V is TRBV7-9; tentatively, D is TRBD1 (6 bases). Deletions cut 2 bases from V and 1 base from J, with 11 bases between. Germline values: CDR1 SEHNR, CDR2 FQNEAQ (reference sequence). CDR3 length equals 15 residues. CDR3 protein: CASSLPGHPNTEAFF. The CDR3 DNA reads as TGTGCCAGCAGCTTACCGGGACACCCGAACACTGAAGCTTTCTTT.

This clone was counted once. This chain joins TRBV19 and TRBJ2-1, with TRBD1 matching 10 bases. The V segment lost 6 bases and the J segment 7 bases; nucleotides outside the gene matches: 3. Germline loops: CDR1 LNHDA, CDR2 SQIVND (reference sequence). CDR3 length: 13 amino acids. CDR3 loop: CASSGQGGNEQFF. The DNA of the CDR3 is TGTGCCAGTAGCGGACAGGGGGGAAATGAGCAGTTCTTC.

This clone was seen more than once but under ten times. This chain joins TRBV18 and TRBJ2-3, with D possibly TRBD2 on 5 matching bases. Per germline, CDR1 KGHSH and CDR2 LQKENI. The CDR3 contains 16 residues. Trimming stripped 4 bases from V and 1 base from J, with 15 bases between. The CDR3 DNA reads TGTGCCAGCTCACGGACTGGTGATGTTGGCACAGATACGCAGTATTTT. The encoded protein is CASSRTGDVGTDTQYF.

The rearrangement joins TRBV3-1 (or the pseudogene TRBV3-2) to TRBJ1-3; 7 nucleotides match TRBD1. The CDR3 is made up of 15 amino acids. The ends lost 1 base at V and 3 bases at J; junction bases unmatched: 3. Germline V lookup: CDR1 LGHDT, CDR2 YNNKEL (reference sequence). CDR3: CASSQARQGGNTIYF. CDR3 in DNA: TGTGCCAGCAGCCAAGCGCGACAGGGTGGAAACACCATATATTTT.

The chain joins TRBV19 to TRBJ2-5, with 8 positions matching TRBD1. The CDR3 is made up of 13 amino acids. With V trimmed by 5 bases and J by 6 bases, 5 bases remained unmatched. Germline lookup yields CDR1 LNHDA and CDR2 SQIVND (reference sequence). CDR3 bases: TGTGCCAGTAGTCCTCAGGGGGCGAAGACCCAGTACTTC. Translated, it gives CASSPQGAKTQYF.

The chain combines TRBV5-1 with TRBJ1-5, with a weak D call TRBD1 (6 bases). Trimming shortened V by 7 bases and J by 0 bases, and 20 bases separated the two germline ends. The germline V gene encodes CDR1 SGHRS and CDR2 YFSETQ. CDR3 size: 17 residues. CDR3 sequence (DNA): TGCGCCAGCGAAGGACAGCCCAATGTACATAGCAATCAGCCCCAGCATTTT. Translating it yields CASEGQPNVHSNQPQHF. The full variable domain, its missing parts supplied by reference TRBV5-1 and TRBJ1-5, is KAGVTQTPRYLIKTRGQQVTLSCSPISGHRSVSWYQQTPGQGLQFLFEYFSETQRNKGNFPGRFSGRQFSNSRSEMNVSTLELGDSALYLCASEGQPNVHSNQPQHFGDGTRLSIL.

The chain employs TRBV4-1 and TRBJ2-7; D is possibly TRBD1 (6 bases). CDR3 length: 20 residues. The V and J ends lost 1 base and 5 bases respectively, with 30 bases between them. Germline V lookup: CDR1 MGHRA, CDR2 YSYEKL. The CDR3 loop reads CASSQVRGHPRGPGSDEQYF. CDR3 DNA sequence: TGCGCCAGCAGCCAAGTCAGGGGACACCCAAGGGGTCCGGGATCCGACGAGCAGTACTTC.

The chain recombines TRBV6-6 with TRBJ2-1; 15 nucleotides agree with TRBD2. CDR1 is MNHNY and CDR2 is SVGAGI in the germline V gene (reference sequence). The CDR3 contains 16 residues. V lost 2 bases to trimming and J lost 7 bases; unmatched junction nucleotides: 3. The CDR3 sequence: CASSYGTSGGLNEQFF. DNA for the CDR3: TGTGCCAGCAGTTACGGGACTAGCGGGGGGCTTAATGAGCAGTTCTTC.

J is TRBJ1-2 and V is TRBV27, with unresolved D. The germline V gene has CDR1 MNHEY and CDR2 SMNVEV (reference sequence). The CDR3 totals 13 residues. Trimming cost V 6 bases and J 0 bases, with 8 bases left between them. The CDR3 DNA reads TGTGCCAGCAGCCTTGGAGCTAACTATGGCTACACCTTC. This sequence encodes CASSLGANYGYTF.

The chain's CDR3 is CASSLVPTDTQYF. The CDR3 DNA reads as TGCGCCAGCAGCTTGGTTCCGACAGATACGCAGTATTTT. V usage is TRBV5-1 and J usage is TRBJ2-3, with unresolved D. There are 13 residues in the CDR3. V lost 0 bases, J lost 3 bases, and 5 bases lay in between. The V gene's germline CDR1 is SGHRS and CDR2 YFSETQ.

V and J are TRBV27 and TRBJ1-5, with a possible D match to TRBD1 (5 bases). Trimming took off 2 bases at V and 4 bases at J, with 15 bases between the two ends. Germline CDR1 reads MNHEY; CDR2 reads SMNVEV (reference sequence). CDR3 length: 16 amino acids. CDR3 nucleotide sequence: TGTGCCAGCAGTTTAGCAGGGTTTGTTGGTAATCAGCCCCAGCATTTT. Protein product: CASSLAGFVGNQPQHF.

The chain joins TRBV3-1 (or the pseudogene TRBV3-2) to TRBJ1-5; D uncertain. CDR1 is LGHDT and CDR2 is YNNKEL in the germline V gene (reference sequence). The CDR3 covers 14 residues. V was trimmed by 2 bases and J by 0 bases, leaving 5 bases between them. The CDR3 DNA reads as TGTGCCAGCAGCCAATCCAGTAGCAATCAGCCCCAGCATTTT. It specifies CASSQSSSNQPQHF.

The V and J genes are TRBV9 and TRBJ2-7, with 9 bases matching TRBD2. CDR1 SGDLS and CDR2 YYNGEE come from the germline V gene. The V segment lost 3 bases and the J segment 1 base; nucleotides outside the gene matches: 2. The CDR3 contains 14 residues. The CDR3 DNA follows: TGTGCCAGCAGCGCGACTAGCGGATCCTACGAGCAGTACTTC. Encoded protein: CASSATSGSYEQYF. Full variable domain (rest looked up from reference TRBV9 and TRBJ2-7): DSGVTQTPKHLITATGQRVTLRCSPRSGDLSVYWYQQSLDQGLQFLIQYYNGEERAKGNILERFSAQQFPDLHSELNLSSLELGDSALYFCASSATSGSYEQYFGPGTRLTVT.

CDR3 DNA sequence: TGTGCCAGTAGTATAATGGGGCAGTCCGAGCAGTACTTC. Protein product: CASSIMGQSEQYF. The chain is built from TRBV19 and TRBJ2-7; D might be TRBD1 (5 bases). V was cut by 2 bases and J by 6 bases, with 11 bases left in between. The CDR3 totals 13 residues. Per the germline V gene, CDR1 is LNHDA and CDR2 is SQIVND (reference sequence).

The rearrangement links TRBV5-1 to TRBJ2-1; TRBD2 matches at 8 bases. The V and J ends lost 5 bases and 7 bases, in that order; junction bases with no gene match: 11. The CDR3 totals 15 residues. Germline-derived CDR1 and CDR2 are SGHRS and YFSETQ. This CDR3 reads CASRRRGDRRNEQFF. The CDR3 DNA follows: TGCGCCAGCAGACGGCGGGGGGACCGTAGGAATGAGCAGTTCTTC.

The chain employs TRBV10-3 and TRBJ2-3; possible D gene TRBD2, 6 bases. V was clipped by 7 bases and J by 2 bases, with 13 bases between them. This CDR3 has 14 amino acids. Germline CDR1 reads ENHRY; CDR2 reads SYGVKD. The CDR3 loop is CAITRRGYTDTQYF. CDR3 sequence (DNA): TGTGCCATCACGAGGCGGGGCTACACAGATACGCAGTATTTT.

The chain couples TRBV6-5 to TRBJ1-2; 11 nucleotides match TRBD1. The germline CDR1 and CDR2 sequences are MNHEY and SVGAGI. The CDR3 has 16 residues. V shed 2 bases and J 2 bases; nucleotides not matched to a gene: 4. CDR3 nucleotide sequence: TGTGCCAGCAGTTACGCGAGGACAGGGGGCAACTATGGCTACACCTTC. This gives the protein CASSYARTGGNYGYTF.

The chain couples TRBV5-1 to TRBJ1-1; weak D call: TRBD1 (5 bases). Trimming stripped 4 bases from V and 5 bases from J, with 12 bases between. The CDR3 has 13 residues. Germline loops: CDR1 SGHRS, CDR2 YFSETQ. The CDR3 here is CASSPGMETEAFF. The CDR3 DNA reads TGCGCCAGCAGCCCAGGGATGGAAACTGAAGCTTTCTTT.

The chain couples TRBV2 to TRBJ1-2; D perhaps matches TRBD1 (5 bases). Germline V CDR1 and CDR2: SNHLY, FYNNEI. V lost 6 bases to trimming and J lost 4 bases, with 12 bases between them. The CDR3 loop spans 13 amino acids. This chain's CDR3 is CASRARTGYGYTF. The CDR3 DNA is TGTGCCAGCAGGGCTAGAACAGGCTATGGCTACACCTTC.

This rearrangement joins TRBV2 to TRBJ2-7, with 7 bases fitting TRBD2. The CDR3 length is 13 residues. Germline V gene lookup returns CDR1 SNHLY and CDR2 FYNNEI. Unmatched junction bases numbered 6, after V lost 3 bases and J lost 7 bases. CDR3 nucleotide sequence: TGTGCCAGCAGTGACGTCTCCGGGGGGGAGCAGTACTTC. Protein sequence: CASSDVSGGEQYF.

This sequence joins TRBV29-1 and TRBJ2-1, with 9 positions matching TRBD1. The germline V gene encodes CDR1 SQVTM and CDR2 ANQGSEA. The V gene end was trimmed by 6 bases and the J gene end by 6 bases; junction bases not matched to a gene: 9. The length of the CDR3 is 14 residues. The CDR3 spells CSVPTGGRGNEQFF. In DNA, the CDR3 is TGCAGCGTGCCGACAGGGGGTAGGGGCAATGAGCAGTTCTTC.

The chain employs TRBV3-1 (or the pseudogene TRBV3-2) and TRBJ2-3; D is uncertain. The V end was cut by 4 bases, the J end by 4 bases, with 9 bases between. The CDR3 has 13 amino acids. Germline loops: CDR1 LGHDT, CDR2 YNNKEL (reference sequence). CDR3 sequence reads: CASSPQVADTQYF. The CDR3 coding sequence is TGTGCCAGCAGCCCCCAGGTTGCAGATACGCAGTATTTT.